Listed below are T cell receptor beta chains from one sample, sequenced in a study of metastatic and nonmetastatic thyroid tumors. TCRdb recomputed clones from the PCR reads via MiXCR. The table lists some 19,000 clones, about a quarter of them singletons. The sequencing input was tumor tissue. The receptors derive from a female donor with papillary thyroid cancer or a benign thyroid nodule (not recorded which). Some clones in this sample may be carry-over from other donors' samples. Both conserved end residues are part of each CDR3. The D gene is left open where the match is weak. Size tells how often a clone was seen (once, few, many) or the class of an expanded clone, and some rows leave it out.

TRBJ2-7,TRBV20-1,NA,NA,TGCAGTGTGGGGCAGGCGGCCTACGAGCAGTACTTC,CSVGQAAYEQYF
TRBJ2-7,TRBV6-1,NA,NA,TGTGCCATAACCGAGGGGAACGAGCAGTACTTC,CAITEGNEQYF
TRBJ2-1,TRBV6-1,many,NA,TGTGCCAGCAGTGCGGGGACCTTCGCTGGCAATGAGCAGTTCTTC,CASSAGTFAGNEQFF
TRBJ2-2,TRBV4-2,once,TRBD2,TGTGCCAGCAGCCCGACGCCGACTAGCTCGAACACCGGGGAGCTGTTTTTT,CASSPTPTSSNTGELFF
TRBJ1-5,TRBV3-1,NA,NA,TGTGCCAGCAGTGACTCGACAGGACGGGGTCAGCCCCAGCATTTT,CASSDSTGRGQPQHF
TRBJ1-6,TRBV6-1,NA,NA,TGTGCCAGCAGTGGCAGGGGAGGCTCCTATAATTCACCCCTCCACTTT,CASSGRGGSYNSPLHF
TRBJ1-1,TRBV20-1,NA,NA,TGCAGTGCTACTTACGGACTGACGAACACTGAAGCTTTCTTT,CSATYGLTNTEAFF
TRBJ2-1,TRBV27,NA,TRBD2,TGTGCCAGCAGTTTCGTAGCGGGAGGGTACAATGAGCAGTTCTTC,CASSFVAGGYNEQFF
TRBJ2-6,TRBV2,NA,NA,TGTGCCAGCAGTGTGCCCCGATCCGGCAGTTCCCACTCTGGGGCCAACGTACTGACTTTC,CASSVPRSGSSHSGANVLTF
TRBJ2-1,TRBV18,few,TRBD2,TGTGCCAGCTCACCGGGGACTAGAAACGATGAGCAGTTCTTC,CASSPGTRNDEQFF
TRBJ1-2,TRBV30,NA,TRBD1,TGTGCCTGGAGCGCCGGACAGGGGGATGGCTACACCTTC,CAWSAGQGDGYTF
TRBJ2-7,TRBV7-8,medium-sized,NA,TGTGCCAGCAGCACCTCCTACGAGCAGTACTTC,CASSTSYEQYF
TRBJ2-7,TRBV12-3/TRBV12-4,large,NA,TGTGCCAGCAGTTTCGCTAAAACCTACGAGCAGTACTTC,CASSFAKTYEQYF
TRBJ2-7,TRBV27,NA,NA,TGTGCAAGCAGTTCCCTCGAGGCCGGATCATACGAGCAGTACTTC,CASSSLEAGSYEQYF
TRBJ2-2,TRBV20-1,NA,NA,TGCAGTGCTAGGGACTTTCAACACACCGGGGAGCTGTTTTTT,CSARDFQHTGELFF
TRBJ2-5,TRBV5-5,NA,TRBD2,TGTGCCAGCAGCCGGACTAGCGGGAGACAGACCCAGTACTTC,CASSRTSGRQTQYF
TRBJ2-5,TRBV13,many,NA,TGTGCCAGCAGCTTAGCTAGGGAGACCCAGTACTTC,CASSLARETQYF
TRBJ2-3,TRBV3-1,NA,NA,TGTGCCAGCAGCCAAGATAACTCACACACAGATACGCAGTATTTT,CASSQDNSHTDTQYF
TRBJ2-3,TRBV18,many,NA,TGTGCCAGCTCACCTCGGCTCGCAGATACGCAGTATTTT,CASSPRLADTQYF
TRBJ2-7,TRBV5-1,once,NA,TGCGCCAGCAGCTTGCCAGGATCGATGGCTAGCTGGTTCTACGAGCAGTACTTC,CASSLPGSMASWFYEQYF
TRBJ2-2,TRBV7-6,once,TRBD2,TGTGCCAGCAGCTTAGCGCCCCCCGGGAGGGGGGAGCTGTTTTTT,CASSLAPPGRGELFF
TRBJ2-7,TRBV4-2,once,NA,TGTGCCAGCAGCCAAGATAAGGACCGCGAAGAGTACTTC,CASSQDKDREEYF
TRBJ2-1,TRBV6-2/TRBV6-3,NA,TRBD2,TGTGCCAGCAGATTACTAGCGGGAGACTACAATGAGCAGTTCTTC,CASRLLAGDYNEQFF
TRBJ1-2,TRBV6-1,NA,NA,TGTGCCAGCAGTGAAGTTCCTAGGAGAGGCGGAGGCTACACCTTC,CASSEVPRRGGGYTF
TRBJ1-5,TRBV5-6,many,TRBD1,TGTGCCAGCAGCCGGGGTCAGGGGGGTCAGCCCCAGCATTTT,CASSRGQGGQPQHF
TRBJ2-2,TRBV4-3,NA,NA,TGCGCCAGCAGCCAAGTCTACAGTTCGAACACCGGGGAGCTGTTTTTT,CASSQVYSSNTGELFF
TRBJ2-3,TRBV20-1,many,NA,TGCAGTGCCGAGTACAGGGAAAATACGCAGTATTTT,CSAEYRENTQYF
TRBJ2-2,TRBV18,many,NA,TGTGCCAGCTCATCACTTTCGGTACGGGGCGGTGTCACCGGGGAGCTGTTTTTT,CASSSLSVRGGVTGELFF
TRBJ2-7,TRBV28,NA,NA,TGTGCCAGCAGTTCCCAGAGCGGAAGATTAGACGAGCAGTACTTC,CASSSQSGRLDEQYF
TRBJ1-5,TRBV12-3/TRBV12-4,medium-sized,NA,TGTGCCAGCAGTTTAGTTGGGGGGTCGGTTCAGCCCCAGCATTTT,CASSLVGGSVQPQHF
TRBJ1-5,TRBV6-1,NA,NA,TGTGCCAGCAGTCGTACTTTTAGTCAGCCCCAGCATTTT,CASSRTFSQPQHF
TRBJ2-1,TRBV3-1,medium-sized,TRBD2,TGTGCCAGCAGACCGGGACTAGACTACAATGAGCAGTTCTTC,CASRPGLDYNEQFF
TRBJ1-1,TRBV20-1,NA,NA,TGCAGTGCTAGAGACCCTGTGCCTAGGATATCTGAAGCTTTCTTT,CSARDPVPRISEAFF
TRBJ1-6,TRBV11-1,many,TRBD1,TGTGCCAGCAGCTTAGGACAGGGGTTCTATAATTCACCCCTCCACTTT,CASSLGQGFYNSPLHF
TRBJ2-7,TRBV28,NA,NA,TGTGCCAGTCAGGTTGGGGGCCGGGGGGTCGCTTACGAGCAGTACTTC,CASQVGGRGVAYEQYF
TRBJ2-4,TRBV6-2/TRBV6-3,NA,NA,TGTGCCAGCAGTTCCCACTTGTTGCTAACCATTCAGTACTTC,CASSSHLLLTIQYF
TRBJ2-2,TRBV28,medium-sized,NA,TGTGCCAGCAGCTCCCACACTAGAATCACCGGGGAGCTGTTTTTT,CASSSHTRITGELFF
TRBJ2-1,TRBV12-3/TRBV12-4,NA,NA,TGTGCCAGCAGTTCAGGCATTCAAAGTAAAAATGAGCAGTTCTTC,CASSSGIQSKNEQFF
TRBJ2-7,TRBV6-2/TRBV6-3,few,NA,TGTGCCAGCAGACTCGACACACGATCTGCTTGGGCCGAGCAGTACTTC,CASRLDTRSAWAEQYF
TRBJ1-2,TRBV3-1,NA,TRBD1,TGTGCCAGCAGCCATCTGACAGGGGAAGGCTACACCTTC,CASSHLTGEGYTF
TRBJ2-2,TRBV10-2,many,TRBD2,TGCGCCAGCAGTCCTCTAGCGGGAGGTCGGAAGTTCGCCGGGGAGCTGTTTTTT,CASSPLAGGRKFAGELFF
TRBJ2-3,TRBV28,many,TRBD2,TGTGCCAGCAGTTCGGGACTAGCGTTTTTGGGGGGCACAGATACGCAGTATTTT,CASSSGLAFLGGTDTQYF
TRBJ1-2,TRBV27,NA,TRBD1,TGTGCCAGCAGTTTATCGGACAGGGTAGGCTACACCTTC,CASSLSDRVGYTF
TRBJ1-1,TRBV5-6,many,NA,TGTGCCAGCAGCTTGTCCTCTAAGGCTGAAGCTTTCTTT,CASSLSSKAEAFF
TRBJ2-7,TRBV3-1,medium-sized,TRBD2,TGTGCCAGCAGCCACAGCGGGAGGGCCTACGAGCAGTACTTC,CASSHSGRAYEQYF
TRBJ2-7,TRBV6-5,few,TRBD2,TGTGCCAGAAGTTACTCGAGCGGGAGTGGCTACGAGCAGTACTTC,CARSYSSGSGYEQYF
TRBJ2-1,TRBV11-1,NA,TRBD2,TGTGCCAGCAGTCACACCGGACTAGCTGACAATGAGCAGTTCTTC,CASSHTGLADNEQFF
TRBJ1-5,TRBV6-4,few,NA,TGTGCCAGCAGGGGGGTCAATCAGCCCCAGCATTTT,CASRGVNQPQHF
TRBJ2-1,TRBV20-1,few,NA,TGCAGTGCTAGAGTGTCCGGATACAATGAGCAGTTCTTC,CSARVSGYNEQFF
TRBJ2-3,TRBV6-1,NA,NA,TGTGCCAGCAGTCGCTCCGAGCTTTCAGATACGCAGTATTTT,CASSRSELSDTQYF
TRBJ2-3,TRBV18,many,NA,TGTGCCAGCTCACCAAGGGGGACAGATACGCAGTATTTT,CASSPRGTDTQYF
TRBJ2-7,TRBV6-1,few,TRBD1,TGTGCCAGCAGTCCCTCTGGGACAGGGGAATTAGTGCCGCAGTACTTC,CASSPSGTGELVPQYF
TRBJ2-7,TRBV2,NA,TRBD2,TGTGCCAGCAGTGATAGGACTAGCGGGACGGGAGAGCAGTACTTC,CASSDRTSGTGEQYF
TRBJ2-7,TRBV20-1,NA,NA,TGCAGTGCTAGAGATCCGACAGGCTACTACGAGCAGTACTTC,CSARDPTGYYEQYF
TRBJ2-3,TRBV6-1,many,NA,TGTGCCAGCAGTGAAACCCGGGGTACAGATACGCAGTATTTT,CASSETRGTDTQYF
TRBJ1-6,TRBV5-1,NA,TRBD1,TGCGCCAGCAGCTTACCGACAGGGGGCCCTTCACCCCTCCACTTT,CASSLPTGGPSPLHF
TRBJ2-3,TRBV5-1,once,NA,TGCGCCAGCAGCTTGGTAGCGGACACAGATACGCAGTATTTT,CASSLVADTDTQYF
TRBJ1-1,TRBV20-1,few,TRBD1,TGCAGTGCTAGAGATACAGGGGAAACTGAAGCTTTCTTT,CSARDTGETEAFF
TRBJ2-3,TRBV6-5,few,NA,TGTGCCAGCAATACTGAGGGGCACACAGATATGCAGTATTTT,CASNTEGHTDMQYF
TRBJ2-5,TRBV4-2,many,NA,TGTGCCAGCAGCCAAGCCGAAGGGGTCCAAGAGACCCAGTACTTC,CASSQAEGVQETQYF